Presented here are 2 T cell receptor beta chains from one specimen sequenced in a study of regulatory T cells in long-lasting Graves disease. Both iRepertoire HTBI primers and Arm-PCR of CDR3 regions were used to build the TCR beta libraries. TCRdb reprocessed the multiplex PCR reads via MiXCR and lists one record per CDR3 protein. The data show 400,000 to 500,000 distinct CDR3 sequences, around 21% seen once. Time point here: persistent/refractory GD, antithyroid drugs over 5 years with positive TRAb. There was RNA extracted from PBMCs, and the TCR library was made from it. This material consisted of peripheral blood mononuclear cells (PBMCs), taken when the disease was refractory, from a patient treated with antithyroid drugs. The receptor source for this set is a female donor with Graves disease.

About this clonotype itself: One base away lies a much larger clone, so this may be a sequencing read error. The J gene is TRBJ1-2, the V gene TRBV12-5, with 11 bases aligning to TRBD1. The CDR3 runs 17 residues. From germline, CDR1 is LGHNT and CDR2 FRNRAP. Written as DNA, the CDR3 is TGTGCTAGTGGTCCGGACAGGGGGCGGTCCTTCTACTATGGCTGCACCTTC. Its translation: CASGPDRGRSFYYGCTF. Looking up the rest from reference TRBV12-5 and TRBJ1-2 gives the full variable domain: DARVTQTPRHKVTEMGQEVTMRCQPILGHNTVFWYRQTMMQGLELLAYFRNRAPLDDSGMPKDRFSAEMPDATLATLKIQPSEPRDSAVYFCASGPDRGRSFYYGCTFGSGTRLTVV.

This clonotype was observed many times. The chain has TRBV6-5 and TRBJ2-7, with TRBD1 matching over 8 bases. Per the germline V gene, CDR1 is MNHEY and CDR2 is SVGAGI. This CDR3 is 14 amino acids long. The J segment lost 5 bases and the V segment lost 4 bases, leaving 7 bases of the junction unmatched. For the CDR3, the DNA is TGTGCCAGCAGTTCCAGGGGGCTTATCGACGAGCAGTACTTC. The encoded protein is CASSSRGLIDEQYF.